This T cell receptor beta chain is from a study of blood T cells in healthy people across ages. Overall study findings and caveats: CMV infection status of these donors was not known. Fewer expanded clones and more diversity marked long-lived versus aged donors. Naive T cell percentage strongly correlated with TCR beta diversity.

This clonotype occurred many times. What it recognizes is unknown. A J-beta primer mix and a sample-barcoded 5' primer were used in a second PCR of about 7 to 11 cycles. A single record per CDR3 protein comes from TCRdb applying MiXCR to the 5' RACE reads. Found here are roughly 1,700,000 distinct CDR3 sequences, roughly 27% of them singletons; the top ten hold 7.7%. PBMCs were isolated at a quantity of at least 6.5 million per sample. This CDR3 has 16 residues. V was cut by 6 bases and J by 1 base, with 19 bases left in between. The germline CDR1 and CDR2 sequences are WSHSY and SAAADI. The chain has TRBV10-2 and TRBJ2-7, with D tentatively TRBD1 (6 bases). The sequence came from a woman aged 30 to 39 in good health. The sample taken for sequencing was blood. The CDR3 here is CASSSPYREPSYEQYF. The CDR3 region has the DNA TGCGCCAGCAGCTCCCCATACAGGGAACCTTCCTACGAGCAGTACTTC.